This T cell receptor beta chain was identified in a study of shared T cell receptors in the human thymus. V dropped 3 bases and J dropped 5; count of bases not matched to a gene: 9. The CDR3 totals 17 residues. Germline CDR1 and CDR2: LGHNA and YSLEER. Profiling relied on immunoSEQ multiplex PCR, and the TCRdb table lists in-frame clones only, not all of them. This table holds hundreds of thousands of clones, around 87% found once. The same sample was also studied in work on human thymus T cells. Turning to that study: It was from resections taken during corrective heart surgery that the thymus tissue came. An apparent bias in V and J gene usage was seen in thymic and blood repertoires. Highly overlapping thymic repertoires among unrelated individuals were reported in related research.

Sequenced: thymocytes. The rearrangement uses TRBV4-3 and TRBJ2-3, with 12 bases aligning to TRBD2. The TCR sequence derives from a boy younger than two with a congenital heart defect. CDR3 loop: CASSHLWTSGKRDTQYF. The CDR3 DNA is TGCGCCAGCAGCCACCTATGGACTAGCGGGAAAAGAGATACGCAGTATTTT.